These 24 T cell receptor beta chains share one sample of origin, sequenced in a study of blood T cells in healthy people across ages. PCR was performed a second time for roughly 7 to 12 cycles using a sample-barcoded 5' primer and a J-beta primer mix. TCRdb analysed the 5' RACE reads with MiXCR anew, one entry per CDR3 protein. The data hold 550,000 to 700,000 distinct CDR3 sequences, with 27% observed a single time. The sequenced sample consisted of blood. Receptors originate from a woman aged 70-85 years in good health.

The chain recombines TRBV7-9 with TRBJ1-6; 7 nucleotides match TRBD1. The junction had 8 bases not matched to a gene; V was cut back by 5 bases and J by 7 bases. CDR3 length equals 15 residues. The germline V gene encodes CDR1 SEHNR and CDR2 FQNEAQ (reference sequence). CDR3 DNA sequence: TGTGCCAGCAGCCCCGGCGGGACAGACAATTCACCCCTCCACTTT. It yields the protein CASSPGGTDNSPLHF.

This chain links TRBV20-1 with TRBJ1-1; D gene uncertain. There are 13 residues in the CDR3. Germline CDR1 is DFQATT and CDR2 is SNEGSKA (reference sequence). V was cut by 0 bases and J by 5 bases, with 10 bases left in between. The CDR3: CSARELGRTEAFF. In DNA form, the CDR3 reads TGCAGTGCTAGAGAATTAGGGAGGACTGAAGCTTTCTTT.

This clonotype occurred a few times. The V and J genes are TRBV18 and TRBJ2-5; D is tentatively TRBD1 or TRBD2 (5 bases each). The germline V gene has CDR1 KGHSH and CDR2 LQKENI. Trimming left V 8 bases short and J 1 base short, with 14 bases between. The CDR3 consists of 14 residues. The CDR3, as DNA: TGTGCCAGCAGCCCGTCGGGGCTCCAAGAGACCCAGTACTTC. This gives the protein CASSPSGLQETQYF.

The V call is TRBV3-1, the J call TRBJ2-1, with TRBD2 matching over 7 bases. The J call may be incorrect, as the DNA end agrees better with TRBJ2-7. Germline V gene lookup returns CDR1 LGHDT and CDR2 YNNKEL (reference sequence). The CDR3 sequence is 13 residues long. The CDR3 nucleotides are TGTGCCAGCAGCCACGGGGGGACCTACGAGCAGTACTTC. Protein product: CASSHGGTYEQYF.

This clonotype was counted a few times. J is TRBJ2-5 and V is TRBV30, with D possibly TRBD2 on 5 matching bases. Germline V gene data show CDR1 as GTSNPN and CDR2 as SVGIG (reference sequence). The CDR3 has 14 amino acids. V was pared by 5 bases and J by 3 bases, with 16 bases between. The CDR3 here is CAWAFGGVKETQYF. CDR3 nucleotide sequence: TGTGCCTGGGCGTTTGGAGGAGTCAAAGAGACCCAGTACTTC.

The genes are TRBV7-2 and TRBJ1-4, with D possibly matching TRBD1 (6 bases). With 4 bases removed from V and 8 bases from J, the gap between germline ends came to 17 bases. Per the germline V gene, CDR1 is SGHTA and CDR2 is FQGNSA. This CDR3 has 15 amino acids. The CDR3, as DNA: TGTGCCAGCAGCTCATTGGGGGCAGTTGACGAAAAACTGTTTTTT. Protein sequence: CASSSLGAVDEKLFF.

The rearrangement links TRBV7-2 to TRBJ2-1; D remains unclear. This CDR3 spans 14 amino acids. Germline CDR1 SGHTA, CDR2 FQGNSA. The ends were cut back, 2 bases at V and 2 bases at J, with 7 bases in the middle. The CDR3 bases are TGTGCCAGCAGCTTATGGCGAGCCTACAATGAGCAGTTCTTC. Its protein product is CASSLWRAYNEQFF.

The chain couples TRBV20-1 to TRBJ2-5; D is possibly TRBD1 (6 bases). This CDR3 is 14 amino acids long. Trimming removed 0 bases from V and 1 base from J, with 9 bases in between. The germline gives CDR1 DFQATT, CDR2 SNEGSKA (reference sequence). CDR3 in amino acids: CSAREGAVQETQYF. CDR3 in DNA: TGCAGTGCTAGAGAGGGGGCGGTCCAAGAGACCCAGTACTTC.

Points on this clonotype: An end of the junction differs from the germline gene, which may be a read error. V gene TRBV20-1 combines with J gene TRBJ1-6; 9 nucleotides line up with TRBD1. This CDR3 is built from 12 residues. CDR1 and CDR2 (germline): DFQATT, SNEGSKA (reference sequence). This CDR3 reads CGARTGDSPLHF. The DNA for the CDR3 is TGCGGTGCGAGGACAGGGGATTCACCCCTCCACTTT.

This chain links TRBV7-9 with TRBJ2-1; the D is unclear. CDR3 length: 17 residues. V lost 6 bases to trimming and J lost 5 bases, with 23 bases between them. Germline lookup yields CDR1 SEHNR and CDR2 FQNEAQ (reference sequence). The CDR3 loop reads CASSSRPFRLQNNEQFF. As DNA, the CDR3 is TGTGCCAGCAGTAGCCGACCTTTTAGACTCCAAAACAATGAGCAGTTCTTC.

A few counts support this clonotype. The chain employs TRBV5-1 and TRBJ2-1; 10 bases are a match to TRBD2. J was trimmed by 6 bases and V by 0 bases; bases with no gene match: 3. Germline loops: CDR1 SGHRS, CDR2 YFSETQ. The CDR3 loop spans 15 amino acids. This CDR3 reads CASSLGSGGVNEQFF. The CDR3 DNA reads TGCGCCAGCAGCTTGGGAAGCGGGGGGGTCAATGAGCAGTTCTTC.

This clonotype was counted ten times or more. V is TRBV7-3 and J is TRBJ2-1, with D possibly matching TRBD2 (6 bases). Germline V CDR1 and CDR2: SGHTA, FQGTGA. This CDR3 has 13 residues. V shed 5 bases and J shed 5 bases, with 10 bases lying between them. CDR3 nucleotide sequence: TGTGCCAGCAGCCCGGGACTGGACAATGAGCAGTTCTTC. Translation: CASSPGLDNEQFF.

The chain links TRBV19 to TRBJ2-4; 10 bases agree with TRBD1. This CDR3 is built from 18 residues. Germline V gene lookup returns CDR1 LNHDA and CDR2 SQIVND (reference sequence). V dropped 4 bases and J dropped 2; count of bases not matched to a gene: 11. The CDR3 bases are TGTGCCAGTAGTACGGGACAGGGGTACGGTGGCCCCAAAAACATTCAGTACTTC. As protein: CASSTGQGYGGPKNIQYF.

The chain has TRBV25-1 and TRBJ2-2, with 7 bases lining up with TRBD1. J was trimmed by 6 bases and V by 6 bases; bases with no gene match: 4. This CDR3 is 13 amino acids long. Germline CDR1 reads MGHDK; CDR2 reads SYGVNS. The CDR3 DNA sequence: TGTGCCAGCAGAAGACAGGGCGCCGGGGAGCTGTTTTTT. Its protein is CASRRQGAGELFF.

This chain uses TRBV15 with TRBJ2-7; D not certain. The V and J ends lost 4 bases and 1 base respectively, with 8 bases between them. The CDR3 totals 13 residues. Germline CDR1 is LNHNV and CDR2 is YYDKDF (reference sequence). The CDR3 spells CATSKTSSYEQYF. The CDR3 DNA sequence: TGTGCCACCAGCAAAACAAGTTCCTACGAGCAGTACTTC.

This clonotype appeared a few times. The chain employs TRBV11-2 and TRBJ2-7; 7 bases map to TRBD1. The germline CDR1 and CDR2 sequences are SGHAT and FQNNGV. The CDR3 runs 14 residues. The trim removed 2 bases at V and 7 bases at J, leaving 8 bases unmatched. As DNA, the CDR3 is TGTGCCAGCAGCTTAAGGTCGGGGACAGAGGAGCAGTACTTC. Protein: CASSLRSGTEEQYF.

This clonotype was recorded a few times. The chain carries TRBV12-5 and TRBJ2-5; TRBD2 matches 7 bases. The CDR3 runs to 14 residues. Germline assignment: CDR1 LGHNT and CDR2 FRNRAP. V was clipped by 7 bases and J by 1 base; unmatched bases: 6. The CDR3 is CASASTSPQETQYF. The CDR3 bases are TGTGCTAGTGCCTCGACTAGCCCCCAAGAGACCCAGTACTTC.

This clonotype came up a few times. The genes are TRBV12-3 or TRBV12-4 and TRBJ2-5; a weak D match, TRBD2 (5 bases). Between the trimmed V and J ends, which lost 2 bases and 5 bases, there was a span of 9 bases. The CDR3 has 13 amino acids. CDR3 sequence: CASSLREQETQYF. DNA of the CDR3: TGTGCCAGCAGTTTAAGGGAGCAGGAGACCCAGTACTTC.

The table lists this clonotype with many counts. At one boundary the junction diverges from the germline segment, which might be a read error. This rearrangement joins TRBV5-1 to TRBJ2-5; D may be TRBD1 (8 bases). The CDR3 spans 14 residues. Per the germline V gene, CDR1 is SGHRS and CDR2 is YFSETQ. CDR3 sequence reads: CASSSGTGGETQYF. Written as DNA, the CDR3 is TGTGCCAGCAGCAGCGGGACAGGAGGAGAGACCCAGTACTTC.

In this sample, this clonotype turned up a few times. The J gene is TRBJ2-3, the V gene TRBV12-3 or TRBV12-4; weak D call: TRBD2 (5 bases). Deletions cut 5 bases from V and 0 bases from J, with 15 bases between. The CDR3 is made up of 16 amino acids. In DNA form, the CDR3 reads TGTGCCAGCAGTCCCCGGAAGCGGAGAAGCACAGATACGCAGTATTTT. Translating gives CASSPRKRRSTDTQYF.

This chain connects TRBV9 to TRBJ2-3; TRBD2 agrees at 8 bases. CDR1 is SGDLS and CDR2 is YYNGEE in the germline V gene. The CDR3 loop spans 16 amino acids. Trimming removed 1 base from V and 1 base from J; junction bases left unmatched: 5. The CDR3 is CASSVRGGLGTDTQYF. In DNA, the CDR3 is TGTGCCAGCAGCGTAAGGGGGGGACTAGGCACAGATACGCAGTATTTT.

This clonotype was picked up a small number of times. The chain is built from TRBV5-1 and TRBJ2-7; 12 bases are shared with TRBD1. V lost 4 bases to trimming and J lost 2 bases; unmatched junction nucleotides: 4. This CDR3 has 15 residues. Germline V gene sequence: CDR1 SGHRS, CDR2 YFSETQ. The CDR3 DNA follows: TGCGCCAGCAGCCCCGGGACAGGGGGCCCCTACGAGCAGTACTTC. Residues: CASSPGTGGPYEQYF.

This chain links TRBV29-1 with TRBJ2-2; D is possibly TRBD2 (5 bases). Looked up from germline, CDR1 is SQVTM and CDR2 is ANQGSEA. The CDR3 length is 13 residues. Trimming took 7 bases from V and 6 from J, leaving 15 bases between them. CDR3 bases: TGCAGCGCCCTGCAAGGGAGCTCCGGGGAGCTGTTTTTT. Its translation: CSALQGSSGELFF.

The chain couples TRBV20-1 to TRBJ2-5; 7 positions match TRBD1. This CDR3 is built from 14 residues. Germline lookup yields CDR1 DFQATT and CDR2 SNEGSKA (reference sequence). The ends lost 0 bases at V and 3 bases at J; junction bases unmatched: 4. The CDR3 DNA is TGCAGTGCTAGAGATTGGACAGGTGAAGAGACCCAGTACTTC. Translated, it gives CSARDWTGEETQYF.